This T cell receptor (beta chain) was observed in a study of blood T cell repertoires in COVID-19. Study-level background: Both acute and convalescent COVID-19 samples were obtained from the United States, Italy and Spain. PBMCs, B-cell-depleted T cells, or T cells provided the cDNA or gDNA that made up the material.

The CDR3 extends over 17 amino acids. V dropped 1 base and J dropped 0 bases, with 13 bases sitting between them. The V gene's germline CDR1 is LGHDT and CDR2 YNNKEL (reference sequence). In the source study's methods: Cell counts per sample came from amplifying reference gene primers. The protocol was immunoSEQ multiplex PCR, while the TCRdb copy is restricted to in-frame clones and leaves out a portion. That table furnishes V, J and clone size, whereas the DNA furnished D and trimming. This table has over 150,000 clones, around 85% appearing once. A Seattle source enrolled patients during active infection and followed them longitudinally.

The source material was peripheral blood. The gene calls are TRBV3-1 (or the pseudogene TRBV3-2) and TRBJ1-3; D is uncertain. This receptor was identified in a woman aged 80 or over with COVID-19, enrolled during active disease. CDR3: CASSQGDIRLSGNTIYF. The CDR3 DNA reads as TGTGCCAGCAGCCAAGGCGACATCCGTCTCTCTGGAAACACCATATATTTT.